This entry lists 21 T cell receptor beta chains sequenced from one sample in a study of graft-versus-host responses after intestinal transplantation. Data came from immunoSEQ multiplex PCR; TCRdb stores just in-frame clones and leaves some out. This sample has about 89,000 clones, with approximately 94% found just once. These receptors' targets are unknown. Sequences were derived from unstimulated CD4+ T cells sorted from spleen or lymph node cells, sampled before transplant. The origin of the receptors is a human donor who was the organ donor for an intestinal transplant.

On this clone: The identical CDR3 is also encoded by other nucleotide sequences in the sample. This chain joins TRBV18 and TRBJ1-4, with D perhaps TRBD1 (5 bases). The V and J ends lost 5 bases and 0 bases respectively, with 10 bases between them. CDR1 is KGHSH and CDR2 is LQKENI in the germline V gene. The CDR3 contains 15 residues. This CDR3 is CASSTRQSTNEKLFF. The CDR3 nucleotides read TGTGCCAGCTCAACCCGACAGTCAACTAATGAAAAACTGTTTTTT.

V usage is TRBV7-2 and J usage is TRBJ1-6; D remains ambiguous. Germline V gene sequence: CDR1 SGHTA, CDR2 FQGNSA. The length of the CDR3 is 14 residues. V was pared by 0 bases and J by 11 bases, with 11 bases between. The CDR3, as DNA: TGTGCCAGCAGCTTAGCCACGGGCTGGCCACCCCTCCACTTT. It translates to CASSLATGWPPLHF.

CDR3 sequence reads: CASSRGTSGSETQYF. CDR3 DNA: TGTGCCAGCAGCAGAGGGACTAGCGGGTCAGAGACCCAGTACTTC. The chain is built from TRBV6-1 and TRBJ2-5; 12 bases map to TRBD2. The V gene end was trimmed by 6 bases and the J gene end by 4 bases; junction bases not matched to a gene: 6. Germline CDR1 is MNHNS and CDR2 is SASEGT. CDR3 length: 15 residues.

This chain links TRBV6-5 with TRBJ1-2; D call uncertain. CDR3 size: 12 residues. The germline V gene has CDR1 MNHEY and CDR2 SVGAGI. The germline V and J ends were trimmed by 5 bases and 4 bases, with 8 bases remaining between them. CDR3 amino acids: CASSDRSYGYTF. DNA of the CDR3: TGTGCCAGCAGTGACCGGAGCTATGGCTACACCTTC.

The genes are TRBV15 and TRBJ2-5; D uncertain. V lost 0 bases to trimming and J lost 0 bases, with 8 bases between them. The CDR3 is 15 residues long. Germline loops: CDR1 LNHNV, CDR2 YYDKDF (reference sequence). In DNA, the CDR3 is TGTGCCACCAGCAGAGATCCGGTCTACCAAGAGACCCAGTACTTC. It yields the protein CATSRDPVYQETQYF.

This chain uses TRBV5-1 with TRBJ2-5; TRBD2 aligns across 9 bases. V dropped 3 bases and J dropped 2; count of bases not matched to a gene: 2. Germline assignment: CDR1 SGHRS and CDR2 YFSETQ. The CDR3 runs 14 residues. For the CDR3, the DNA is TGCGCCAGCAGCTCACTAGCGGGTCAAGAGACCCAGTACTTC. Protein sequence: CASSSLAGQETQYF. Complete variable domain (other parts from reference TRBV5-1 and TRBJ2-5): KAGVTQTPRYLIKTRGQQVTLSCSPISGHRSVSWYQQTPGQGLQFLFEYFSETQRNKGNFPGRFSGRQFSNSRSEMNVSTLELGDSALYLCASSSLAGQETQYFGPGTRLLVL.

J is TRBJ1-2 and V is TRBV6-1; no definite D call. Germline V gene lookup returns CDR1 MNHNS and CDR2 SASEGT. The length of the CDR3 is 14 residues. The V and J ends lost 5 bases and 9 bases respectively, with 19 bases between them. CDR3 nucleotides: TGTGCCAGCAGTTCTCAACTTTATGGTAGTAGCTACACCTTC. This gives the protein CASSSQLYGSSYTF.

The chain recombines TRBV5-1 with TRBJ2-1; TRBD1 or TRBD2 may be the D gene (5 bases each). The CDR3 totals 13 residues. V was clipped by 6 bases and J by 6 bases, with 13 bases between them. The germline V gene encodes CDR1 SGHRS and CDR2 YFSETQ. As DNA, the CDR3 is TGCGCCAGCACCCTTGGGGCGGGCAATGAGCAGTTCTTC. It yields the protein CASTLGAGNEQFF.

The chain joins TRBV9 to TRBJ2-6; D is ambiguous. The germline CDR1 and CDR2 sequences are SGDLS and YYNGEE. This CDR3 has 16 residues. V lost 0 bases to trimming and J lost 0 bases, with 7 bases between them. CDR3 sequence: CASSVAGGSGANVLTF. As DNA, the CDR3 is TGTGCCAGCAGCGTAGCAGGCGGCTCTGGGGCCAACGTCCTGACTTTC.

CDR3: CASSRTGQGSLSYEQYF. DNA of the CDR3: TGTGCCAGCAGCAGAACGGGACAGGGGTCCCTCTCCTACGAGCAGTACTTC. The chain has TRBV5-4 and TRBJ2-7; 10 positions match TRBD1. The germline CDR1 and CDR2 sequences are SGHNT and YYREEE (reference sequence). Trimming took 4 bases from V and 0 from J; bases not matched to a gene: 10. This CDR3 spans 17 amino acids.

This clone was seen just once. The gene calls are TRBV7-9 and TRBJ1-5, with D possibly matching TRBD1 (6 bases). The ends were cut back, 8 bases at V and 7 bases at J, with 12 bases in the middle. Germline V CDR1 and CDR2: SEHNR, FQNEAQ (reference sequence). This CDR3 has 12 residues. The CDR3 coding sequence is TGTGCCAGCGGAAGGGGGGGGCAGCCCCAGCATTTT. It translates to CASGRGGQPQHF. Drawing the rest from reference TRBV7-9 and TRBJ1-5, the complete variable domain is DTGVSQNPRHKITKRGQNVTFRCDPISEHNRLYWYRQTLGQGPEFLTYFQNEAQLEKSRLLSDRFSAERPKGSFSTLEIQRTEQGDSAMYLCASGRGGQPQHFGDGTRLSIL.

J is TRBJ2-2 and V is TRBV28, with 10 positions matching TRBD1. This CDR3 has 15 residues. Germline lookup yields CDR1 MDHEN and CDR2 SYDVKM. The trim removed 6 bases at V and 7 bases at J, leaving 8 bases unmatched. The CDR3 region is CASRTGQGVHGELFF. The CDR3 region has the DNA TGTGCCAGCAGAACCGGACAGGGGGTTCACGGGGAGCTGTTTTTT.

This clone was seen only once. The chain employs TRBV27 and TRBJ2-7; TRBD2 matches 7 bases. V lost 8 bases to trimming and J lost 0 bases; unmatched junction nucleotides: 10. The CDR3 runs 15 residues. Germline CDR1 MNHEY, CDR2 SMNVEV (reference sequence). This CDR3 reads CASRDAGVSSYEQYF. In DNA form, the CDR3 reads TGTGCCAGCCGCGATGCGGGGGTAAGCTCCTACGAGCAGTACTTC.

The J gene is TRBJ1-2, the V gene TRBV14; 7 bases are a match to TRBD1. Germline V gene lookup returns CDR1 SGHDN and CDR2 FVKESK. The V and J ends lost 1 base and 4 bases, in that order; junction bases with no gene match: 9. This CDR3 is 16 amino acids long. CDR3 sequence: CASSQVLGTALYGYTF. CDR3 DNA: TGTGCCAGCAGCCAAGTACTCGGGACAGCCCTCTATGGCTACACCTTC.

The chain combines TRBV7-2 with TRBJ2-2; D call uncertain. The germline gives CDR1 SGHTA, CDR2 FQGNSA. V lost 2 bases and J 0 bases, leaving 10 bases between the germline ends. The CDR3 extends over 16 amino acids. The CDR3: CASSLTWTTNTGELFF. DNA of the CDR3: TGTGCCAGCAGCTTAACGTGGACCACGAACACCGGGGAGCTGTTTTTT.

This chain uses TRBV2 with TRBJ1-1, with a tentative D call TRBD1 (6 bases). V lost 3 bases to trimming and J lost 4 bases, with 9 bases between them. The CDR3 covers 13 residues. Per germline, CDR1 SNHLY and CDR2 FYNNEI. The CDR3 DNA reads as TGTGCCAGCAGTGAGCAGGGGACCACTGAAGCTTTCTTT. Amino acids: CASSEQGTTEAFF.

The genes are TRBV6-1 and TRBJ1-5, with D maybe TRBD1 (5 bases). CDR3 size: 13 residues. Trimming removed 7 bases at V and 6 bases at J, with 13 bases between. The germline CDR1 and CDR2 sequences are MNHNS and SASEGT. Written as DNA, the CDR3 is TGTGCCAGCAACCCCTCAGGGTTTCAGCCCCAGCATTTT. Translated: CASNPSGFQPQHF.

The chain employs TRBV6-5 and TRBJ1-1; 8 positions agree with TRBD1. The germline gives CDR1 MNHEY, CDR2 SVGAGI. The CDR3 consists of 15 residues. V lost 6 bases to trimming and J lost 9 bases; unmatched junction nucleotides: 15. CDR3 sequence (DNA): TGTGCCAGCAGCCGAGGGACAGGAGGGGGCTCGAAAGCTTTCTTT. It is translated as CASSRGTGGGSKAFF.

V gene TRBV4-1 combines with J gene TRBJ2-1; D is perhaps TRBD2 (6 bases). Germline V gene data show CDR1 as MGHRA and CDR2 as YSYEKL. This CDR3 is built from 19 residues. V was trimmed by 2 bases and J by 9 bases, leaving 29 bases between them. CDR3 in amino acids: CASSQLNPRLVGILREQFF. The CDR3 bases are TGCGCCAGCAGCCAACTGAATCCAAGACTAGTGGGAATCCTCCGTGAGCAGTTCTTC.

The chain employs TRBV7-2 and TRBJ1-4; D perhaps matches TRBD1 (5 bases). The CDR3 length is 15 residues. V was shortened by 2 bases and J by 1 base, with 8 bases between the two germline ends. The V gene's germline CDR1 is SGHTA and CDR2 FQGNSA. CDR3 protein: CASSLRTGTNEKLFF. CDR3 DNA sequence: TGTGCCAGCAGCTTAAGAACAGGAACTAATGAAAAACTGTTTTTT.

The chain combines TRBV7-9 with TRBJ2-7; 12 bases are a match to TRBD2. Per the germline V gene, CDR1 is SEHNR and CDR2 is FQNEAQ (reference sequence). The CDR3 runs to 16 residues. The V segment lost 4 bases and the J segment 1 base; nucleotides outside the gene matches: 5. The CDR3 region is CASSSQTSGGSYEQYF. The CDR3 DNA sequence: TGTGCCAGCAGCTCTCAGACTAGCGGGGGATCCTACGAGCAGTACTTC.